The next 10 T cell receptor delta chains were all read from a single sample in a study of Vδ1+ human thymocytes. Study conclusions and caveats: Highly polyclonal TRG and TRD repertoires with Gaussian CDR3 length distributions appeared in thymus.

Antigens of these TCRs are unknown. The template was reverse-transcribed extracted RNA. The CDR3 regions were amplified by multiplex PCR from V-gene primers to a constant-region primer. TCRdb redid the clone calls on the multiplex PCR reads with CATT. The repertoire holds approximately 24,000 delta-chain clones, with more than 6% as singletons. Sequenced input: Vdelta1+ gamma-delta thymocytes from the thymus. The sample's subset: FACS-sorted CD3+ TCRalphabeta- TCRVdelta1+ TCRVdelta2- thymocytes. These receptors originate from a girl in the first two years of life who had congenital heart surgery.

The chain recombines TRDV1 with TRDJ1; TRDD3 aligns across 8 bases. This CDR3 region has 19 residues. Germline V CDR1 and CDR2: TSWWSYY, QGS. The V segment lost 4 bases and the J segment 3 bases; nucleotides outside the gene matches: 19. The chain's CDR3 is CALGVMAISFRGYPDKLIF. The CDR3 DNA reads TGTGCTCTTGGGGTTATGGCCATTTCCTTTAGGGGATACCCCGATAAACTCATCTTT.

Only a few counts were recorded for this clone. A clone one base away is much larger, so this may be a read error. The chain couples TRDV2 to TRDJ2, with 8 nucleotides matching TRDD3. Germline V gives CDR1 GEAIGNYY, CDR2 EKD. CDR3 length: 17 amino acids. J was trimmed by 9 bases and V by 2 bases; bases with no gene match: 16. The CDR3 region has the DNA TGTGCCTGTGACAGTACTGGGGGTACCGGTTTGACGACACAACTCTTCTTT. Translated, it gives CACDSTGGTGLTTQLFF.

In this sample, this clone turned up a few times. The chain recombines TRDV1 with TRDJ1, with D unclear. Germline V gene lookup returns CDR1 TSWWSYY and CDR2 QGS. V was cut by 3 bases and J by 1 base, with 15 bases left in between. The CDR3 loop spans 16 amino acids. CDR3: CALGDLPPSLTDKLIF. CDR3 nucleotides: TGTGCTCTTGGGGACCTGCCTCCGAGCCTCACCGATAAACTCATCTTT.

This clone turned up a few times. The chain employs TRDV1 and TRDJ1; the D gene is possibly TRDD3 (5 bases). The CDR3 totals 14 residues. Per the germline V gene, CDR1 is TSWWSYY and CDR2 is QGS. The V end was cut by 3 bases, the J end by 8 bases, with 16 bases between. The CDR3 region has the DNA TGTGCTCTTGGGGACAACGTTACGTACTGGAAACTCATCTTT. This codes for CALGDNVTYWKLIF.

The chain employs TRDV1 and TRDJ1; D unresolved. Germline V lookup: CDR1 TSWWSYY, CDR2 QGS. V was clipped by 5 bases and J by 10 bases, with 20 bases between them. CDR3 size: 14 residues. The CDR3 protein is CALGNPRPLQRLIF. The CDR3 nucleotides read TGTGCTCTTGGGAACCCCCGGCCCTTACAAAGACTCATCTTT.

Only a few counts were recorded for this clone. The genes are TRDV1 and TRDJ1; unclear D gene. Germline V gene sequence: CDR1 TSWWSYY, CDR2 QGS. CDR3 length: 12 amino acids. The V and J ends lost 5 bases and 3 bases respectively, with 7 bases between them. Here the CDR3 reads CALGKGPDKLIF. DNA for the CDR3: TGTGCTCTTGGGAAGGGACCCGATAAACTCATCTTT.

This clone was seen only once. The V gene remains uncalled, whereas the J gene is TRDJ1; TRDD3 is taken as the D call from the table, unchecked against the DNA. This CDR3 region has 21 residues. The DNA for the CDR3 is TGTGCCTGTGACACTCCCTCCCCCGGCGTTGGGTGTCCCCAGTACACCGATAAACTCATCTTT. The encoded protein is CACDTPSPGVGCPQYTDKLIF.

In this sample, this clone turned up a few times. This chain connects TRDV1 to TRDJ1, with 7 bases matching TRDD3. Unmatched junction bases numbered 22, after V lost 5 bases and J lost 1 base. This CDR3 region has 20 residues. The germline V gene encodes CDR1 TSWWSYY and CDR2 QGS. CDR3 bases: TGTGCTCTTGGGTCCCTGGGTCGTACTGGGGATTTCTATAGCACCGATAAACTCATCTTT. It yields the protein CALGSLGRTGDFYSTDKLIF.

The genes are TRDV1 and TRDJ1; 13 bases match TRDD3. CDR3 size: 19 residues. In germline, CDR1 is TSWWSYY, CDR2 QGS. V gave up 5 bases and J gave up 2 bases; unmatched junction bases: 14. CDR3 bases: TGTGCTCTTGGGCTAAACGGGTGTACTGGGGGATACGTGACCGATAAACTCATCTTT. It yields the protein CALGLNGCTGGYVTDKLIF.

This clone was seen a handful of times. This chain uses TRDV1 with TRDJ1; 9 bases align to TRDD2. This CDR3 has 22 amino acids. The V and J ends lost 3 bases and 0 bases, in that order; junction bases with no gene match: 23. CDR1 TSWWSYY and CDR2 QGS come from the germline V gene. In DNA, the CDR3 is TGTGCTCTTGGGGACCCCGCCTTCCTACAAGGAATTGGGGGACCCTACACCGATAAACTCATCTTT. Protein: CALGDPAFLQGIGGPYTDKLIF.